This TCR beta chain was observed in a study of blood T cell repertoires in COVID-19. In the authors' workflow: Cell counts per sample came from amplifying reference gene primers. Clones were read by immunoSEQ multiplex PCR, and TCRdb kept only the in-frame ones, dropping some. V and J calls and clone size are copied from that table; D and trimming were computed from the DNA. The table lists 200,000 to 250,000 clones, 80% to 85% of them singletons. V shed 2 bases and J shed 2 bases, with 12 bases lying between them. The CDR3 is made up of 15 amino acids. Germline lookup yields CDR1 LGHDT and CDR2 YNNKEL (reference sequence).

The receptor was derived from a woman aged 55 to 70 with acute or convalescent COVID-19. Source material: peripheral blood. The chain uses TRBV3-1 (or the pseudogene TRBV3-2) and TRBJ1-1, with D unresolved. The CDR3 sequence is CASSQFREFNTEAFF. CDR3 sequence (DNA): TGTGCCAGCAGCCAATTTAGGGAGTTTAACACTGAAGCTTTCTTT.